The clone carrying this T cell receptor beta chain was counted ten times or more. This specimen comes from a study of T cells in Graves' hyperthyroidism and ophthalmopathy. From RNA transcripts, TCR beta CDR3 regions were amplified. With the HTBI primer set, the TCR CDR3 went through a first round of RT-PCR. TCRdb used MiXCR to reprocess the multiplex PCR reads, holding one entry per CDR3 protein. This table has fewer than 350,000 distinct CDR3 sequences, 18% appearing once. Germline V gives CDR1 SQVTM, CDR2 ANQGSEA. The CDR3 covers 12 residues. Losses at the gene ends were 6 bases for V and 9 bases for J; bases not matched to a gene: 9.

V and J are TRBV29-1 and TRBJ1-1, with TRBD1 matching over 8 bases. Sequencing was carried out using blood. The receptor's source is a woman in her forties with Graves' ophthalmopathy. The CDR3 here is CSVQTGEVKAFF. The CDR3 coding sequence is TGCAGCGTCCAGACAGGGGAGGTTAAAGCTTTCTTT.